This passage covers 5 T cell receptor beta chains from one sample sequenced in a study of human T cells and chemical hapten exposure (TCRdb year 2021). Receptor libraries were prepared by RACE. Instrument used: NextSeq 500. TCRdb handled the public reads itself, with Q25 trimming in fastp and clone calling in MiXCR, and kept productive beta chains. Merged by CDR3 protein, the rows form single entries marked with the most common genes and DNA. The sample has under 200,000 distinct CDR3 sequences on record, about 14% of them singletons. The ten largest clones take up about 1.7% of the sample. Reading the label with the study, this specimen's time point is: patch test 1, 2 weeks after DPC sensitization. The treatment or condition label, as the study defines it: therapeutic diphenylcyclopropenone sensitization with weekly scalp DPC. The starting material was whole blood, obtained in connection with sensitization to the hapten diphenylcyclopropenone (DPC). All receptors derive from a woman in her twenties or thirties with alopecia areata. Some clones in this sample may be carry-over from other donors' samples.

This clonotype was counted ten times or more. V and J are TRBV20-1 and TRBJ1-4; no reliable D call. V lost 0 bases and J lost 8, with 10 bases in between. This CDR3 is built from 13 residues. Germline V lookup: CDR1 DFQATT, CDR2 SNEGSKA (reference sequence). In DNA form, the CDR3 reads TGCAGTGCTAGAGATGCAAGAGGGGAAAAACTGTTTTTT. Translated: CSARDARGEKLFF.

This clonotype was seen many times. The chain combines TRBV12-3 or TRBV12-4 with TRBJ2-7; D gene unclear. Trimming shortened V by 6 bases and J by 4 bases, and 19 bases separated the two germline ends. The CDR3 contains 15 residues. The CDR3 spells CASSRGPEAAYEQYF. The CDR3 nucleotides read TGTGCCAGCAGCCGAGGACCAGAGGCGGCTTACGAGCAGTACTTC.

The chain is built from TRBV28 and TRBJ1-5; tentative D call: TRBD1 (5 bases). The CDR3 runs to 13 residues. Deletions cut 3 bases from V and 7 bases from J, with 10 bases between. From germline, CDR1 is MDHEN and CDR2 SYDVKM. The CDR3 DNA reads TGTGCCAGCAGTTTTAGGGGACGGCAGCCCCAGCATTTT. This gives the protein CASSFRGRQPQHF. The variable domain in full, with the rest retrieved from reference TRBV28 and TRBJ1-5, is DVKVTQSSRYLVKRTGEKVFLECVQDMDHENMFWYRQDPGLGLRLIYFSYDVKMKEKGDIPEGYSVSREKKERFSLILESASTNQTSMYLCASSFRGRQPQHFGDGTRLSIL.

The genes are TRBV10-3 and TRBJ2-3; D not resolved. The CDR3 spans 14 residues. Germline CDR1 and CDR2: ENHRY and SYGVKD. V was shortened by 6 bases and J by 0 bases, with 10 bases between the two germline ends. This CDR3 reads CAIRVAVSTDTQYF. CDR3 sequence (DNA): TGTGCCATCAGAGTAGCTGTAAGCACAGATACGCAGTATTTT.

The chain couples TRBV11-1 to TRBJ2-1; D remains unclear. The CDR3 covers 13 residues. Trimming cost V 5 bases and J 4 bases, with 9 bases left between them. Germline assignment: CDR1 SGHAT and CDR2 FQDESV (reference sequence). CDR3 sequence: CASSQDIYNEQFF. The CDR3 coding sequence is TGTGCCAGCAGCCAAGACATATACAATGAGCAGTTCTTC.